The rows below give T cell receptor beta chains drawn from one sample of a study of T cells in Graves' hyperthyroidism and ophthalmopathy. TCRdb fed the multiplex PCR reads into MiXCR, producing one record per CDR3 protein. The sample holds about 560,000 distinct CDR3 sequences, approximately 14% seen once. Sequenced sample: blood. These receptors were obtained from a woman aged 25 to 39 with Graves' hyperthyroidism. Both conserved end residues are part of each CDR3. The order of the fields is V gene, clone size, J gene, D gene, CDR3 protein, CDR3 DNA. The D gene is left open where the match is weak. Not all rows give a size; the values are once, few, many and, for expanded clones, a class.

TRBV20-1,few,TRBJ2-3,TRBD2,CSVLAGNGADTQYF,TGCAGTGTCCTAGCGGGAAATGGGGCAGATACGCAGTATTTT
TRBV10-1,few,TRBJ2-1,TRBD2,CASSETPGSSGHNEQFF,TGCGCCAGCAGTGAGACCCCCGGGTCTAGCGGGCACAATGAGCAGTTCTTC
TRBV13,many,TRBJ2-7,.,CASSLGLGGLSAEQYF,TGTGCCAGCAGCTTAGGCCTAGGGGGGCTCAGTGCCGAGCAGTACTTC
TRBV5-5,many,TRBJ2-1,.,CASSWGNGVYNEQFF,TGTGCCAGCAGCTGGGGTAACGGAGTCTACAATGAGCAGTTCTTC
TRBV29-1,.,TRBJ2-2,.,CSAGRDLINTEELFF,TGCAGCGCCGGCCGTGACCTTATCAACACCGAGGAGCTGTTTTTT
TRBV6-5,many,TRBJ2-7,TRBD1,CASSYLGDRGLEQYF,TGTGCCAGCAGTTACTTGGGGGACAGGGGGCTCGAGCAGTACTTC
TRBV4-1,.,TRBJ2-1,TRBD2,CASSLAGTSGNNEQFF,TGCGCCAGCAGCCTAGCTGGGACTAGCGGTAACAATGAGCAGTTCTTC
TRBV20-1,many,TRBJ2-1,TRBD2,CSAYGLATWNEQFF,TGCAGTGCCTACGGACTAGCGACTTGGAATGAGCAGTTCTTC
TRBV24-1,.,TRBJ2-1,TRBD1,CATSDAGTVTSNEQFF,TGTGCCACCAGTGACGCCGGGACAGTAACCTCGAATGAGCAGTTCTTC
TRBV27,few,TRBJ2-1,.,CASSLSRPEGYNEQFF,TGTGCCAGCAGTTTATCGCGACCAGAAGGATACAATGAGCAGTTCTTC
TRBV4-2,few,TRBJ2-5,TRBD2,CASSQGGASGSLETQYF,TGTGCCAGCAGCCAAGGGGGGGCTAGCGGGAGTCTGGAGACCCAGTACTTC
TRBV19,few,TRBJ1-5,.,CASSIGQGQLKGNQPQHF,TGTGCCAGTAGTATAGGTCAAGGACAGCTAAAGGGCAATCAGCCCCAGCATTTT
TRBV28,many,TRBJ1-1,.,CASSLLGAEAFF,TGTGCCAGCAGTTTACTGGGCGCGGAAGCTTTCTTT
TRBV12-3/TRBV12-4,few,TRBJ2-1,.,CASSSHSTGYNEQFF,TGTGCCAGCAGTTCACATTCGACAGGATATAATGAGCAGTTCTTC
TRBV11-3,many,TRBJ2-3,TRBD2,CASSLALLAGGPSDTQYF,TGTGCCAGCAGCTTAGCGTTACTAGCGGGAGGGCCCTCGGATACGCAGTATTTT
TRBV7-9,few,TRBJ2-1,TRBD2,CASRHTSGRADNEQFF,TGTGCCAGCAGGCACACTAGCGGGAGGGCCGACAATGAGCAGTTCTTC
TRBV10-1,once,TRBJ2-7,TRBD1,CASSEYGRGKYEQYF,TGCGCCAGCAGTGAGTACGGCAGGGGGAAGTACGAGCAGTACTTC
TRBV29-1,many,TRBJ1-5,.,CSVAQSYSNQPQHF,TGCAGCGTTGCACAGAGTTATAGCAATCAGCCCCAGCATTTT
TRBV7-2,many,TRBJ1-3,.,CASSLASSSGNTIYF,TGTGCCAGCAGCTTAGCGTCGAGCTCTGGAAACACCATATATTTT
TRBV20-1,many,TRBJ2-4,.,CSARDYGRAAKNIQYF,TGCAGTGCTAGAGACTACGGGCGGGCCGCCAAAAACATTCAGTACTTC
TRBV3-1,.,TRBJ2-6,.,CASSAGLYGANVLTF,TGCGCCAGCAGTGCAGGGTTATATGGGGCCAACGTCCTGACTTTC
TRBV29-1,many,TRBJ2-5,.,CSVGSVKETQYF,TGCAGCGTGGGGAGCGTGAAAGAGACCCAGTACTTC
TRBV29-1,few,TRBJ1-2,TRBD1,CSVDPQGGGDGYTF,TGCAGCGTTGATCCACAGGGGGGGGGGGATGGCTACACCTTC
TRBV11-2,many,TRBJ1-3,.,CASHPNELRSQLSGNTIYF,TGTGCCAGCCATCCGAACGAACTACGGAGCCAACTCTCTGGAAACACCATATATTTT
TRBV5-1,few,TRBJ1-4,.,CASSLETGLNEKLFF,TGCGCCAGCAGCCTAGAGACAGGACTTAATGAAAAACTGTTTTTT
TRBV7-8,many,TRBJ2-5,.,CASSFRGAPQETQYF,TGTGCCAGCAGCTTCCGTGGGGCGCCCCAAGAGACCCAGTACTTC
TRBV20-1,many,TRBJ2-7,.,CSGVALNSYEQYF,TGCAGTGGCGTGGCCCTTAACTCCTACGAGCAGTACTTC
TRBV9,few,TRBJ1-1,.,CASSVGGITNTEAFF,TGTGCCAGCAGCGTAGGGGGGATCACAAACACTGAAGCTTTCTTT
TRBV27,many,TRBJ2-7,.,CASSLLSRVVLRHEQYF,TGTGCCAGCAGTTTATTATCCCGCGTCGTTCTCAGGCACGAGCAGTACTTC
TRBV3-1,.,TRBJ1-4,TRBD1,CASSQTGRNEKLFF,TGTGCCAGCAGCCAGACAGGGCGGAATGAAAAACTGTTTTTT
TRBV20-1,many,TRBJ2-1,.,CSARGSLAPFYEQFF,TGCAGTGCTAGAGGATCCCTAGCACCCTTCTATGAGCAGTTCTTC
TRBV7-2,few,TRBJ2-5,.,CASSSNRQETQYF,TGTGCCAGCAGCTCCAACCGCCAAGAGACCCAGTACTTC
TRBV7-2,many,TRBJ2-7,TRBD2,CASSSSAGGLPEQYF,TGTGCCAGCAGCTCATCCGCGGGAGGGCTTCCCGAGCAGTACTTC
TRBV6-1,.,TRBJ1-4,TRBD1,CASSRGDRYTNEKLFF,TGTGCCAGCAGTCGGGGGGACAGGTACACTAATGAAAAACTGTTTTTT
TRBV13,many,TRBJ1-3,.,CASSSYSRNTIYF,TGTGCCAGCAGCTCGTATTCCAGAAACACCATATATTTT
TRBV2,many,TRBJ2-5,TRBD1,CASSGDRGRETQYF,TGTGCCAGCAGTGGGGACAGGGGTCGAGAGACCCAGTACTTC
TRBV7-9,few,TRBJ2-5,TRBD1,CASSSPGQGRETQYF,TGTGCCAGCAGCTCCCCGGGACAGGGGAGGGAGACCCAGTACTTC
TRBV2,many,TRBJ1-2,TRBD1,CASSEGTVYRYGYTF,TGTGCCAGCAGTGAGGGGACAGTCTACCGCTATGGCTACACCTTC
TRBV27,many,TRBJ1-2,.,CASAPGLESKGYTF,TGTGCCAGCGCCCCGGGGCTAGAGTCGAAGGGCTACACCTTC
TRBV11-2,many,TRBJ2-7,TRBD2,CASSGTSGSAYEQYF,TGTGCCAGCAGCGGCACTAGCGGGAGTGCTTACGAGCAGTACTTC
TRBV20-1,many,TRBJ2-1,.,CSGQSQDEQFF,TGCAGTGGGCAGTCGCAGGATGAGCAGTTCTTC
TRBV30,many,TRBJ1-3,.,CAWTPSGNTIYF,TGTGCCTGGACGCCGTCTGGAAACACCATATATTTT
TRBV12-3/TRBV12-4,many,TRBJ1-1,TRBD1,CASSARQGNTEAFF,TGTGCCAGCAGTGCCCGACAGGGAAACACTGAAGCTTTCTTT
TRBV20-1,many,TRBJ2-1,.,CSASAEDEQFF,TGCAGTGCCTCGGCGGAGGATGAGCAGTTCTTC
TRBV27,many,TRBJ2-7,.,CASSLTSGGLAYEQYF,TGTGCCAGCAGTTTAACATCCGGGGGGCTCGCGTACGAGCAGTACTTC
TRBV13,few,TRBJ1-1,.,CASSNSMNTEAFF,TGTGCCAGCAGCAACAGCATGAACACTGAAGCTTTCTTT
TRBV27,many,TRBJ2-3,.,CASSTMTHSTDTQYF,TGTGCCAGCAGTACCATGACTCACAGCACAGATACGCAGTATTTT
TRBV7-9,few,TRBJ2-6,.,CASSLQGLGANVLTF,TGTGCCAGCAGCTTACAGGGGCTAGGGGCCAACGTCCTGACTTTC
TRBV3-1,many,TRBJ2-5,.,CASSQTQETQYF,TGTGCCAGCAGCCAAACCCAAGAGACCCAGTACTTC
TRBV6-2/TRBV6-3,.,TRBJ1-5,.,CASSSIGYSNQPQHF,TGTGCCAGCAGTTCCATAGGGTATAGCAATCAGCCCCAGCATTTT
TRBV24-1,.,TRBJ2-5,.,CATSDWGRTNQETQYF,TGTGCCACCAGTGATTGGGGCAGGACCAACCAAGAGACCCAGTACTTC